This TCR beta chain was identified in a study of blood T cell repertoires in COVID-19. Details on this clone: Its ends do not fully match the called genes, so a read error is possible.

TCRdb keeps only in-frame clones here, not all; method: immunoSEQ multiplex PCR. The data hold 150,000 to 200,000 clones, with 83% observed a single time. CDR1 and CDR2 from the germline V gene are SGHRS and YFSETQ. The CDR3 covers 14 residues. The sequence derives from a woman between 65 and 79 years old with COVID-19, enrolled during active disease. Sample: peripheral blood. The J gene is TRBJ2-7, the V gene TRBV5-1; 10 nucleotides line up with TRBD1. CDR3 nucleotide sequence: TGCGCCAGCACCTTGGGGGACAGGGGTTACGAGCAGTACTTC. This sequence encodes CASTLGDRGYEQYF.